These 11 T cell receptor beta chains were sequenced from one sample in a study of shared clonotypes between healthy human individuals. The data were produced by immunoSEQ multiplex PCR, yet TCRdb's version contains in-frame clones alone and is incomplete. Of 2,100,000 or so clones in the sample, 90% to 96% were seen once. Sequencing was done on a sample of naive CD4+ T cells sorted from blood. Noted subset: CD45RA+ positively selected. The source is a man aged 18 to 35 in good health.

A word on this clone: The sample carries other DNA sequences with the same CDR3. V is TRBV5-1 and J is TRBJ2-5; D is uncertain. The CDR3 spans 12 residues. Between the trimmed V and J ends, which lost 3 bases and 2 bases, there was a span of 5 bases. Germline V CDR1 and CDR2: SGHRS, YFSETQ. As DNA, the CDR3 is TGCGCCAGCAGCTCCAATCAAGAGACCCAGTACTTC. This translates into CASSSNQETQYF.

This clone was recorded only once. The gene calls are TRBV5-1 and TRBJ1-2, with D possibly matching TRBD1 (5 bases). The CDR3 is made up of 15 amino acids. V lost 0 bases and J 8 bases, leaving 17 bases between the germline ends. CDR1 and CDR2 (germline): SGHRS, YFSETQ. CDR3 loop: CASSLVLGGAEGYTF. Here the CDR3 DNA reads TGCGCCAGCAGCTTGGTCTTGGGGGGTGCAGAGGGCTACACCTTC.

The chain joins TRBV4-3 to TRBJ2-4, with a tentative D call TRBD1 (6 bases). Germline V gene sequence: CDR1 LGHNA, CDR2 YSLEER. Deletions cut 3 bases from V and 0 bases from J, with 12 bases between. CDR3 length equals 16 residues. For the CDR3, the DNA is TGCGCCAGCAGCCAGGGACACGGAACAGCCAAAAACATTCAGTACTTC. Its protein is CASSQGHGTAKNIQYF.

V and J are TRBV18 and TRBJ2-2; 8 nucleotides match TRBD1. Germline values: CDR1 KGHSH, CDR2 LQKENI. V gave up 6 bases and J gave up 2 bases; unmatched junction bases: 8. CDR3 length equals 16 residues. CDR3 in amino acids: CASSPWGTGNTGELFF. In DNA form, the CDR3 reads TGTGCCAGCTCCCCATGGGGGACAGGCAACACCGGGGAGCTGTTTTTT.

This chain joins TRBV6-6 and TRBJ1-5; 9 nucleotides line up with TRBD1. The CDR3 is 16 residues long. Germline lookup yields CDR1 MNHNY and CDR2 SVGAGI (reference sequence). Unmatched junction bases numbered 8, after V lost 6 bases and J lost 2 bases. The CDR3 here is CASSYRDRERNQPQHF. For the CDR3, the DNA is TGTGCCAGCAGCTACCGGGACAGGGAGCGCAATCAGCCCCAGCATTTT.

This sequence joins TRBV4-3 and TRBJ2-3; D may be TRBD2 (5 bases). CDR3 length equals 16 residues. V lost 0 bases, J lost 0 bases, and 10 bases lay in between. Germline CDR1 LGHNA, CDR2 YSLEER. Here the CDR3 reads CASSQDQRPSTDTQYF. CDR3 bases: TGCGCCAGCAGCCAAGACCAGCGGCCTAGCACAGATACGCAGTATTTT.

With respect to this clone: This specimen includes other DNA sequences encoding the same CDR3. V is TRBV28 and J is TRBJ2-7, with D perhaps matching TRBD2 (6 bases). The CDR3 loop spans 15 amino acids. Germline V lookup: CDR1 MDHEN, CDR2 SYDVKM. Trimming left V 6 bases short and J 0 bases short, with 15 bases between. CDR3: CASSPSRGNSYEQYF. The CDR3 DNA follows: TGTGCCAGCAGCCCAAGCCGGGGGAACTCCTACGAGCAGTACTTC.

This clone has only one observation. The V and J genes are TRBV28 and TRBJ1-5; weak D call: TRBD1 (6 bases). Trimming stripped 8 bases from V and 1 base from J, with 18 bases between. The germline V gene has CDR1 MDHEN and CDR2 SYDVKM. The CDR3 contains 16 residues. The CDR3 protein is CASGVQGAVSNQPQHF. The CDR3 coding sequence is TGTGCCAGCGGGGTACAGGGAGCTGTAAGCAATCAGCCCCAGCATTTT.

The CDR3 DNA reads as TGTGCCAGCAGCTTAGATCGATGGGACGGGCCCTACTCTGGAAACACCATATATTTT. It is translated as CASSLDRWDGPYSGNTIYF. The chain recombines TRBV11-2 with TRBJ1-3; maybe TRBD1 (5 bases). Trimming stripped 0 bases from V and 0 bases from J, with 18 bases between. The CDR3 length is 19 residues. Germline CDR1 reads SGHAT; CDR2 reads FQNNGV.

The V call is TRBV7-9, the J call TRBJ1-3, with D hard to call. The length of the CDR3 is 15 residues. The germline V gene has CDR1 SEHNR and CDR2 FQNEAQ (reference sequence). V was cut by 6 bases and J by 0 bases, with 12 bases left in between. The CDR3 is CASSSPPVSGNTIYF. The CDR3 coding sequence is TGTGCCAGCAGTTCCCCGCCGGTCTCTGGAAACACCATATATTTT. The full variable domain, its missing parts supplied by reference TRBV7-9 and TRBJ1-3, is DTGVSQNPRHKITKRGQNVTFRCDPISEHNRLYWYRQTLGQGPEFLTYFQNEAQLEKSRLLSDRFSAERPKGSFSTLEIQRTEQGDSAMYLCASSSPPVSGNTIYFGEGSWLTVV.

The gene calls are TRBV7-2 and TRBJ2-2; tentative D call: TRBD2 (5 bases). Germline V gene lookup returns CDR1 SGHTA and CDR2 FQGNSA. V was trimmed by 0 bases and J by 8 bases, leaving 13 bases between them. CDR3 length equals 15 residues. The CDR3 bases are TGTGCCAGCAGCTTAGCGTTCGGGGTATCGGGGGAGCTGTTTTTT. It specifies CASSLAFGVSGELFF.